One and the same sample provided the 14 T cell receptor beta chains below, sequenced in a study of T cell responses to AZD1222 COVID-19 vaccine. The data were produced by immunoSEQ multiplex PCR, yet TCRdb's version contains in-frame clones alone and is incomplete. Here the sample spans 90,000 to 100,000 clones, about 81% being singletons. The material sequenced was peripheral blood, taken 28 days after the second AZD1222 dose. The receptors come from an adult who received the AZD1222 COVID-19 vaccine.

CDR3 DNA sequence: TGTGCCAGCAGCTTCCGCGGGGGGGCCGATGAGCAGTTCTTC. Translated, it gives CASSFRGGADEQFF. The V call is TRBV7-3, the J call TRBJ2-1; TRBD2 aligns across 9 bases. Per the germline V gene, CDR1 is SGHTA and CDR2 is FQGTGA. This CDR3 is 14 amino acids long. The trim removed 3 bases at V and 8 bases at J, leaving 5 bases unmatched.

V and J are TRBV7-9 and TRBJ2-7, with TRBD1 as a possible D gene (5 bases). This CDR3 spans 14 amino acids. CDR1 and CDR2 (germline): SEHNR, FQNEAQ (reference sequence). The germline V and J ends were trimmed by 0 bases and 4 bases, with 10 bases remaining between them. The CDR3 region is CASSLASRAYEQYF. The CDR3 coding sequence is TGTGCCAGCAGCTTAGCGTCCAGGGCTTACGAGCAGTACTTC.

A single count supports this clone. The chain uses TRBV9 and TRBJ2-2; the D call may be TRBD1 or TRBD2 (5 bases each). CDR3 length: 17 amino acids. Germline lookup yields CDR1 SGDLS and CDR2 YYNGEE. Trimming removed 3 bases from V and 3 bases from J, with 18 bases in between. CDR3 nucleotide sequence: TGTGCCAGCAGCGACGATCCGGGACCGATAGACACCGGGGAGCTGTTTTTT. Translation gives CASSDDPGPIDTGELFF.

A remark on this clone: This sample includes further DNA sequences coding for the same CDR3. The CDR3 bases are TGTGCCAGCAGCCATGGGGGCTACGAGCAGTACTTC. Its translation: CASSHGGYEQYF. The rearrangement uses TRBV3-1 (or the pseudogene TRBV3-2) and TRBJ2-7; tentatively, D is TRBD1 or TRBD2 (5 bases each). V lost 3 bases and J 3 bases, leaving 6 bases between the germline ends. The CDR3 is made up of 12 amino acids. The germline V gene encodes CDR1 LGHDT and CDR2 YNNKEL (reference sequence).

This clone occurred a few times. The chain combines TRBV7-9 with TRBJ1-4, with D perhaps TRBD1 (5 bases). CDR3 length equals 15 residues. V lost 1 base, J lost 3 bases, and 9 bases lay in between. Germline V gives CDR1 SEHNR, CDR2 FQNEAQ (reference sequence). The CDR3 sequence: CASSLDPGANEKLFF. Written as DNA, the CDR3 is TGTGCCAGCAGCTTAGATCCGGGGGCTAATGAAAAACTGTTTTTT.

The J gene is TRBJ2-1, the V gene TRBV9; D not certain. This CDR3 spans 13 amino acids. Looked up from germline, CDR1 is SGDLS and CDR2 is YYNGEE. Trimming shortened V by 2 bases and J by 6 bases, and 9 bases separated the two germline ends. The CDR3 loop reads CASSVLARNEQFF. Written as DNA, the CDR3 is TGTGCCAGCAGCGTTTTAGCTCGCAATGAGCAGTTCTTC.

CDR3: CSASKGSLANSGYTF. CDR3 nucleotide sequence: TGCAGTGCTAGTAAGGGAAGTTTGGCGAATTCTGGCTACACCTTC. The chain employs TRBV20-1 and TRBJ1-2; D gene uncertain. There are 15 residues in the CDR3. Germline V lookup: CDR1 DFQATT, CDR2 SNEGSKA (reference sequence). Trimming pared 3 bases from V and 7 bases from J, leaving 21 bases between.

The chain employs TRBV6-2 or TRBV6-3 and TRBJ2-7; perhaps TRBD1 as D (6 bases). The CDR3 totals 15 residues. Trimming left V 4 bases short and J 3 bases short, with 16 bases between. From germline, CDR1 is MNHEY and CDR2 SVGEGT. CDR3 sequence (DNA): TGTGCCAGCAGTTCCGGCCGGGACACGGGCTACGAGCAGTACTTC. Its protein is CASSSGRDTGYEQYF.

CDR3 DNA sequence: TGTGCCAGCGGGGAGGACAGGGGAGGTTGGACTGAAGCTTTCTTT. Protein: CASGEDRGGWTEAFF. The gene calls are TRBV2 and TRBJ1-1, with 9 bases matching TRBD1. The V gene end was trimmed by 8 bases and the J gene end by 5 bases; junction bases not matched to a gene: 12. The CDR3 is 15 residues long. Germline assignment: CDR1 SNHLY and CDR2 FYNNEI.

This chain joins TRBV9 and TRBJ2-4, with D unresolved. The CDR3 extends over 15 amino acids. Trimming cost V 4 bases and J 5 bases, with 16 bases left between them. Germline V gene lookup returns CDR1 SGDLS and CDR2 YYNGEE. The CDR3 sequence is CASSSSLGFENIQYF. CDR3 bases: TGTGCCAGCAGCTCTTCGTTAGGTTTTGAAAACATTCAGTACTTC.

The chain has TRBV18 and TRBJ2-7; D not certain. V was pared by 0 bases and J by 3 bases, with 9 bases between. This CDR3 contains 14 residues. The V gene's germline CDR1 is KGHSH and CDR2 LQKENI. CDR3 protein: CASSPPGGYYEQYF. The CDR3 bases are TGTGCCAGCTCACCACCGGGTGGGTACTACGAGCAGTACTTC. The whole variable domain, filled in from reference TRBV18 and TRBJ2-7, reads NAGVMQNPRHLVRRRGQEARLRCSPMKGHSHVYWYRQLPEEGLKFMVYLQKENIIDESGMPKERFSAEFPKEGPSILRIQQVVRGDSAAYFCASSPPGGYYEQYFGPGTRLTVT.

The rearrangement joins TRBV6-5 to TRBJ1-1; 9 bases are a match to TRBD1. CDR1 and CDR2 from the germline V gene are MNHEY and SVGAGI. The CDR3 sequence is 15 residues long. The V gene end was trimmed by 6 bases and the J gene end by 5 bases; junction bases not matched to a gene: 10. In nucleotides, the CDR3 is TGTGCCAGCAGGCTAGGGTCACAGGGGGCGACTGAAGCTTTCTTT. This translates into CASRLGSQGATEAFF.

The chain links TRBV6-5 to TRBJ1-6, with 7 nucleotides matching TRBD1. This CDR3 spans 15 amino acids. The V segment lost 6 bases and the J segment 5 bases; nucleotides outside the gene matches: 7. From germline, CDR1 is MNHEY and CDR2 SVGAGI. The CDR3 spells CASRLRQGDNSPLHF. The DNA for the CDR3 is TGTGCCAGCAGGCTCAGACAGGGAGATAATTCACCCCTCCACTTT.

The gene calls are TRBV25-1 and TRBJ2-1; no firm D call. Germline CDR1 and CDR2: MGHDK and SYGVNS. V gave up 0 bases and J gave up 2 bases, with 11 bases separating them. This CDR3 has 16 amino acids. CDR3 loop: CASSEYAAPAYNEQFF. The DNA for the CDR3 is TGTGCCAGCAGTGAATATGCGGCACCCGCCTACAATGAGCAGTTCTTC.